This T cell receptor beta chain came from a study of shared clonotypes between healthy human individuals. CD45RO-negative CD8 cells positively selected for CCR7 made up the naive population, which excluded terminally differentiated effector memory CD45RA+ cells. The donors, all of them Caucasian adults, lived in Nashville, Tennessee. Assay execution took place at the deep level. Libraries were prepared by immunoSEQ multiplex PCR; TCRdb keeps only in-frame clonotypes and omits some of them. The sample shows 650,000 to 800,000 clones, around 90% of them seen only once. The CDR3 covers 11 residues. Looked up from germline, CDR1 is MNHEY and CDR2 is SVGAGI. V lost 2 bases to trimming and J lost 8 bases, with 4 bases between them. This clone showed up just a few times. A far larger clone lies a single base away; this is likely a read error. The same CDR3 also results from other DNA sequences found in this sample.

The chain employs TRBV6-5 and TRBJ2-1; unclear D gene. This clonotype was sampled from a man aged 30-40 years in good health. Sequencing was done on a sample of naive CD8+ T cells sorted from blood. For the CDR3, the DNA is TGTGCCAGCAGTTACGGCGATGAGCAGTTCTTC. This codes for CASSYGDEQFF.